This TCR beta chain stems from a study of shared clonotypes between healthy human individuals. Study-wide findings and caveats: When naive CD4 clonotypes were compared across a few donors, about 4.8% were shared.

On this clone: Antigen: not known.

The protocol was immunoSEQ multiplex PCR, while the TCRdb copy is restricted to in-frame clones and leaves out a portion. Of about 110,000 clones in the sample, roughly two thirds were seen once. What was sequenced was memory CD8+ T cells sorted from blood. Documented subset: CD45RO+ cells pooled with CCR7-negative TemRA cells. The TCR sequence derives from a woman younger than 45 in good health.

CDR3 in amino acids: CASSYSSEQYF. The DNA of the CDR3 is TGTGCCAGCAGTTACTCGAGCGAGCAGTACTTC. The chain joins TRBV6-5 to TRBJ2-5; D uncertain. The assigned J gene may be wrong: the sequence end matches TRBJ2-7 better. The CDR3 has 11 amino acids. Looked up from germline, CDR1 is MNHEY and CDR2 is SVGAGI.